Presented here are 22 T cell receptor beta chains from one specimen sequenced in a study of vaccination effects on CD4 cells after COVID-19. The ViraFEST assay expanded antigen-specific CD4+ T cells with viral peptide pools before sequencing. When around 9 days of culture had elapsed, CD4+ T cells were isolated. Neither prior SARS-CoV-2 infection nor positive nucleocapsid antibodies were present in the vaccine recipients. Only in-frame clones appear in the TCRdb table, and some are missing; sequencing was by immunoSEQ multiplex PCR. The table shows 73,000 or so clones, with around 79% occurring only once. These receptors' targets are unknown. The sequencing used CD4+ T cells from PBMCs cultured with SARS-CoV-2 spike peptides, collected before COVID-19 vaccination. The origin of the receptors is a human donor who received a COVID-19 vaccine.

J is TRBJ2-7 and V is TRBV19, with 8 bases identical to TRBD2. Trimming at V came to 3 bases and at J to 6 bases, leaving 4 bases not matched to a gene. This CDR3 region has 13 residues. Germline-derived CDR1 and CDR2 are LNHDA and SQIVND (reference sequence). CDR3 amino acids: CASSITAGAEQYV. The CDR3, as DNA: TGTGCCAGTAGTATTACAGCGGGGGCCGAGCAGTACGTC.

V gene TRBV29-1 combines with J gene TRBJ2-5; D gene unclear. V was clipped by 7 bases and J by 5 bases, with 8 bases between them. CDR3 length: 10 residues. Germline values: CDR1 SQVTM, CDR2 ANQGSEA. CDR3 in DNA: TGCAGCGCTCGGACGGAGACCCAGTACTTC. It specifies CSARTETQYF.

The rearrangement joins TRBV24-1 to TRBJ2-2; 8 bases match TRBD1. V lost 4 bases to trimming and J lost 3 bases; unmatched junction nucleotides: 6. Germline CDR1 KGHDR, CDR2 SFDVKD. The CDR3 has 16 residues. In DNA, the CDR3 is TGTGCCACCAGTGACCAAGGACAGGGATACACCGGGGAGCTGTTTTTT. It is translated as CATSDQGQGYTGELFF.

The V gene is TRBV14, the J gene TRBJ2-2; TRBD2 might be the D (7 bases). CDR3 length: 16 amino acids. Germline V CDR1 and CDR2: SGHDN, FVKESK. V shed 5 bases and J shed 5 bases, with 18 bases lying between them. In DNA, the CDR3 is TGTGCCAGCAGCGACTGGAGGAGGGGGGGAACCGGGGAGCTGTTTTTT. Residues: CASSDWRRGGTGELFF. Complete variable domain (other parts from reference TRBV14 and TRBJ2-2): EAGVTQFPSHSVIEKGQTVTLRCDPISGHDNLYWYRRVMGKEIKFLLHFVKESKQDESGMPNNRFLAERTGGTYSTLKVQPAELEDSGVYFCASSDWRRGGTGELFFGEGSRLTVL.

This clone was detected only a few times. The rearrangement links TRBV12-5 to TRBJ2-7; D is ambiguous. The CDR3 length is 12 residues. CDR1 is LGHNT, CDR2 FRNRAP, per germline. With 0 bases removed from V and 7 bases from J, the gap between germline ends came to 7 bases. The CDR3 DNA is TGTGCTAGTGGTTTGGTAACTAATGAGCAGTACGTC. Its translation is CASGLVTNEQYV.

The chain recombines TRBV2 with TRBJ2-6, with D perhaps TRBD2 (6 bases). Trimming took 4 bases from V and 3 from J, leaving 10 bases between them. This CDR3 has 15 residues. Germline-derived CDR1 and CDR2 are SNHLY and FYNNEI. The chain's CDR3 is CASSGGVLGANVLTF. For the CDR3, the DNA is TGTGCCAGCAGTGGGGGGGTACTTGGGGCCAACGTCCTGACTTTC.

V gene TRBV5-6 combines with J gene TRBJ2-7, with 9 nucleotides matching TRBD1. Unmatched junction bases numbered 16, after V lost 5 bases and J lost 10 bases. CDR3 length: 15 amino acids. CDR1 is SGHDT and CDR2 is YYEEEE in the germline V gene. The CDR3 reads CASSSTGTGFYGQYV. The DNA for the CDR3 is TGTGCCAGCAGTTCTACCGGGACAGGGTTTTACGGACAGTACGTC.

The V call is TRBV5-4, the J call TRBJ1-1; unclear D gene. This CDR3 is built from 12 residues. The germline V and J ends were trimmed by 3 bases and 3 bases, with 6 bases remaining between them. Germline loops: CDR1 SGHNT, CDR2 YYREEE (reference sequence). In nucleotides, the CDR3 is TGTGCCAGCAGCTCGACGGACACTGAAGCTTTCTTT. Residues: CASSSTDTEAFF.

V is TRBV6-5 and J is TRBJ1-5; no clear D gene. Between the trimmed V and J ends, which lost 0 bases and 2 bases, there was a span of 8 bases. Germline V CDR1 and CDR2: MNHEY, SVGAGI. This CDR3 has 15 amino acids. CDR3 sequence: CASSYSGVGNQPQHF. The CDR3 region has the DNA TGTGCCAGCAGTTACTCCGGGGTTGGCAATCAGCCCCAGCATTTT.

The V gene is TRBV6-6, the J gene TRBJ2-1; 8 bases agree with TRBD2. This CDR3 has 14 residues. Germline V lookup: CDR1 MNHNY, CDR2 SVGAGI (reference sequence). V was clipped by 8 bases and J by 6 bases; unmatched bases: 9. The CDR3 region is CASGGTSGANEQFF. DNA of the CDR3: TGTGCCAGCGGCGGAACTAGCGGTGCCAATGAGCAGTTCTTC.

This sequence joins TRBV9 and TRBJ1-1; maybe TRBD1 (5 bases). Germline CDR1 and CDR2: SGDLS and YYNGEE. The CDR3 is 15 residues long. Trimming removed 6 bases from V and 3 bases from J, with 18 bases in between. DNA for the CDR3: TGTGCCAGCACCAGGGTCTGGGGTTGGGACACTGAAGCTTTCTTT. Protein: CASTRVWGWDTEAFF.

The chain links TRBV4-1 to TRBJ1-5; the D is unclear. Trimming removed 1 base from V and 0 bases from J, with 7 bases in between. This CDR3 contains 15 residues. CDR1 is MGHRA, CDR2 YSYEKL, per germline. The CDR3 spells CASSQGRISNQPQHF. CDR3 nucleotides: TGCGCCAGCAGCCAAGGACGGATTAGCAATCAGCCCCAGCATTTT.

The chain has TRBV5-1 and TRBJ2-5; TRBD2 aligns across 8 bases. The germline CDR1 and CDR2 sequences are SGHRS and YFSETQ. This CDR3 spans 14 amino acids. J gave up 4 bases and V 4 bases, and 6 bases lay outside the gene matches. The CDR3 nucleotides read TGCGCCAGCAGCCTGGGACTAGGAGCAGAGACCCAGTACTTC. Amino acids: CASSLGLGAETQYF.

The V call is TRBV19, the J call TRBJ2-1; D might be TRBD2 (6 bases). Trimming pared 9 bases from V and 7 bases from J, leaving 13 bases between. The CDR3 extends over 12 amino acids. Germline-derived CDR1 and CDR2 are LNHDA and SQIVND (reference sequence). The CDR3 sequence is CASRTGGNEQFF. CDR3 sequence (DNA): TGTGCCAGCAGAACCGGGGGTAATGAGCAGTTCTTC.

This chain connects TRBV27 to TRBJ1-1, with D maybe TRBD1 (5 bases). The germline V and J ends were trimmed by 5 bases and 2 bases, with 12 bases remaining between them. CDR3 length equals 14 residues. The germline V gene encodes CDR1 MNHEY and CDR2 SMNVEV (reference sequence). The CDR3 loop reads CASSLQVRNTEAFF. In DNA form, the CDR3 reads TGTGCCAGCAGTCTACAGGTTCGAAACACTGAAGCTTTCTTT.

The V call is TRBV19, the J call TRBJ2-2; D is perhaps TRBD2 (5 bases). Germline loops: CDR1 LNHDA, CDR2 SQIVND (reference sequence). V was clipped by 4 bases and J by 6 bases, with 12 bases between them. The CDR3 runs to 14 residues. In nucleotides, the CDR3 is TGTGCCAGTAGTAGAACTAGTCCCCCCGGGGAGCTGTTTTTT. Translated, it gives CASSRTSPPGELFF. The full variable domain, completed using reference TRBV19 and TRBJ2-2, is DGGITQSPKYLFRKEGQNVTLSCEQNLNHDAMYWYRQDPGQGLRLIYYSQIVNDFQKGDIAEGYSVSREKKESFPLTVTSAQKNPTAFYLCASSRTSPPGELFFGEGSRLTVL.

This clone appeared a single time. This chain joins TRBV2 and TRBJ2-7; D may be TRBD2 (7 bases). This CDR3 spans 15 amino acids. V was pared by 7 bases and J by 4 bases, with 20 bases between. Germline V CDR1 and CDR2: SNHLY, FYNNEI. The CDR3 here is CASKFRGGGSYEQYV. The CDR3 bases are TGTGCCAGCAAATTCCGAGGGGGGGGCTCTTACGAGCAGTACGTC.

The V and J genes are TRBV18 and TRBJ2-7, with a weak D call TRBD1 (6 bases). Deletions cut 3 bases from V and 6 bases from J, with 15 bases between. The CDR3 extends over 14 amino acids. Germline V gene sequence: CDR1 KGHSH, CDR2 LQKENI. CDR3 loop: CASSPGVDRSEQYV. For the CDR3, the DNA is TGTGCCAGCTCACCGGGAGTCGACAGGAGCGAGCAGTACGTC.

The rearrangement joins TRBV24-1 to TRBJ2-1; D possibly corresponds to TRBD1 (7 bases). This CDR3 has 15 residues. V was cut by 1 base and J by 4 bases, with 10 bases left in between. Germline values: CDR1 KGHDR, CDR2 SFDVKD. The CDR3 loop is CATSDFQGGYNEQFF. DNA of the CDR3: TGTGCCACCAGTGATTTTCAGGGGGGATACAATGAGCAGTTCTTC.

V usage is TRBV20-1 and J usage is TRBJ1-5; D not certain. The CDR3 contains 14 residues. The V gene lost 3 bases and the J gene lost 1 base, with 10 bases spanning the gap. Germline V CDR1 and CDR2: DFQATT, SNEGSKA (reference sequence). DNA of the CDR3: TGCAGTGCTAGTTGGGCAGACAGCAATCAGCCCCAGCATTTT. Amino acids: CSASWADSNQPQHF.

V usage is TRBV6-5 and J usage is TRBJ2-4; D not certain. Between the trimmed V and J ends, which lost 8 bases and 8 bases, there was a span of 13 bases. Germline V gives CDR1 MNHEY, CDR2 SVGAGI. The CDR3 runs 12 residues. The CDR3 region is CASQESRYIQYF. As DNA, the CDR3 is TGTGCCAGCCAGGAGTCGAGGTACATTCAGTACTTC.

The V and J genes are TRBV2 and TRBJ2-5; TRBD2 is a possible D gene (6 bases). CDR1 is SNHLY, CDR2 FYNNEI, per germline. The CDR3 has 14 residues. V dropped 3 bases and J dropped 4 bases, with 12 bases sitting between them. The CDR3 DNA sequence: TGTGCCAGCAGTGAGGGACTTAATATAGAGACCCAGTACTTC. Its protein product is CASSEGLNIETQYF.